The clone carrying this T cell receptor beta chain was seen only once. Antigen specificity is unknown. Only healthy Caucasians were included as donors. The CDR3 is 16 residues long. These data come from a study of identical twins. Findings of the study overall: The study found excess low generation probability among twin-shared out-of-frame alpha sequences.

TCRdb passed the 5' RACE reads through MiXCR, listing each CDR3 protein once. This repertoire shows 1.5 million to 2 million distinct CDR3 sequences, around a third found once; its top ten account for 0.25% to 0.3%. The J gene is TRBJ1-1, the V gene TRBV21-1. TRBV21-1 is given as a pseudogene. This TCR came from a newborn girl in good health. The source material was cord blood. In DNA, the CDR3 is TGTGCCAGCAGCAAAAAGACAGGTTACTTGAACACTGAAGCTTTCTTT. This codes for CASSKKTGYLNTEAFF.